This is a list of T cell receptor beta chains from one sample in a study of cytomegalovirus exposure and HLA in healthy donors. Sequencing was performed with immunoSEQ multiplex PCR; in TCRdb, only in-frame clones are kept and a portion is missing. Here the sample spans 120,000 or so clones, about 80% being singletons. Material: PBMCs. Every receptor here comes from a woman aged 45-59 years in good health and CMV-seropositive. Each CDR3 is given with its conserved first and last residue. A D gene is named only where the DNA matches it firmly. Not every row has a clone size; where given, it reads once, few, many or a size class.

>.|TRBV18|TRBJ1-3|.
TGTGCCAGCTCACCTACGGGGGGATTCTCTGGAAACACCATATATTTT
CASSPTGGFSGNTIYF
>.|TRBV29-1|TRBJ2-1|TRBD2
TGCAGCCTTAGCGGGGGTCCGGCGGGGGAGCAGTTCTTC
CSLSGGPAGEQFF
>.|TRBV4-3|TRBJ2-7|TRBD2
TGCGCCAGCAGCCAGGGACTAGCGGGAGGTTCCTACGAGCAGTACTTC
CASSQGLAGGSYEQYF
>.|TRBV7-9|TRBJ2-7|.
TGTGCCAGCAGCTTAGCGGTAGACAGTGAGCAGTACTTC
CASSLAVDSEQYF
>.|TRBV5-1|TRBJ2-7|TRBD2
TGCGCCAGCAGCTTGGGACTAGCGGGAGGGCAAGGTCACGAGCAGTACTTC
CASSLGLAGGQGHEQYF
>.|TRBV14|TRBJ2-7|.
TGTGCCAGCAGCCCGTCCGGTGCCCACGAGCAGTACTTC
CASSPSGAHEQYF
>few|TRBV2|TRBJ1-3|.
TGTGCCAGGGGCCGATCCTCTGGAAACACCATATATTTT
CARGRSSGNTIYF
>.|TRBV27|TRBJ2-7|.
TGTGCCAGCAGCTCCGTGGGGCCCACGGGCGAGCAGTACTTC
CASSSVGPTGEQYF
>.|TRBV27|TRBJ2-3|.
TGTGCCAGCAGTTCGGGATTCACAGATACGCAGTATTTT
CASSSGFTDTQYF
>.|TRBV7-9|TRBJ2-3|.
TGTGCCAGCAGCCCTCAGACAGCCGGAGATACGCAGTATTTT
CASSPQTAGDTQYF